These 11 T cell receptor beta chains were all obtained from the same sample, sequenced in a study of CD8 T cells in Susac syndrome. Random hexamers primed reverse transcription of about 0.5 to 1 ug RNA. TCRdb reprocessed the immunoSEQ multiplex PCR reads via MiXCR and lists one record per CDR3 protein. The sample carries 150,000 or so distinct CDR3 sequences, about 94% recorded once. The source material was CD8+ T cells from PBMCs. These receptors originate from a human donor with multiple sclerosis.

This chain links TRBV4-3 with TRBJ1-1; D not resolved. CDR1 is LGHNA and CDR2 is YSLEER in the germline V gene. CDR3 length equals 13 residues. V lost 4 bases and J 6 bases, leaving 12 bases between the germline ends. CDR3 sequence reads: CASSPQAGSEAFF. In DNA, the CDR3 is TGCGCCAGCAGCCCCCAGGCTGGCTCTGAAGCTTTCTTT.

The table lists this clonotype with a count of one. The chain joins TRBV7-2 to TRBJ1-1; tentative D call: TRBD1 (6 bases). This CDR3 has 11 amino acids. The V gene lost 5 bases and the J gene lost 8 bases, with 9 bases spanning the gap. Looked up from germline, CDR1 is SGHTA and CDR2 is FQGNSA. CDR3 coding DNA: TGTGCCAGCAGCGGAACAGGGGAAGCTTTCTTT. Its translation: CASSGTGEAFF.

The chain links TRBV9 to TRBJ2-7; D tentatively reads TRBD1 or TRBD2 (6 bases each). The ends were cut back, 0 bases at V and 3 bases at J, with 10 bases in the middle. From germline, CDR1 is SGDLS and CDR2 YYNGEE. CDR3 length: 14 residues. The chain's CDR3 is CASSVAKGGYEQYF. Written as DNA, the CDR3 is TGTGCCAGCAGCGTAGCGAAGGGGGGCTACGAGCAGTACTTC.

V usage is TRBV27 and J usage is TRBJ1-2, with D possibly TRBD1 on 6 matching bases. Germline-derived CDR1 and CDR2 are MNHEY and SMNVEV (reference sequence). CDR3 length: 13 residues. The V gene lost 4 bases and the J gene lost 7 bases, with 13 bases spanning the gap. The CDR3 protein is CASSSTGAGGYTF. In DNA form, the CDR3 reads TGTGCCAGCAGTTCCACGGGGGCTGGTGGCTACACCTTC.

The V call is TRBV20-1, the J call TRBJ2-7; D is possibly TRBD1 or TRBD2 (5 bases each). Trimming took 0 bases from V and 4 from J, leaving 22 bases between them. The germline V gene encodes CDR1 DFQATT and CDR2 SNEGSKA (reference sequence). The CDR3 is 17 amino acids. The CDR3: CSARDLYRTWSTYEQYF. In nucleotides, the CDR3 is TGCAGTGCTAGAGATCTATACAGGACTTGGAGTACTTACGAGCAGTACTTC.

V usage is TRBV29-1 and J usage is TRBJ1-2, with D perhaps TRBD1 (5 bases). Per germline, CDR1 SQVTM and CDR2 ANQGSEA. Between the trimmed V and J ends, which lost 6 bases and 8 bases, there was a span of 16 bases. There are 12 residues in the CDR3. For the CDR3, the DNA is TGCAGCGTCGAGGGGCGTTCGGAAGGCTACACCTTC. It specifies CSVEGRSEGYTF.

The rearrangement uses TRBV7-9 and TRBJ1-1; D ambiguous. Germline CDR1 is SEHNR and CDR2 is FQNEAQ (reference sequence). The CDR3 totals 12 residues. V was pared by 4 bases and J by 6 bases, with 9 bases between. The CDR3 bases are TGTGCCAGCAGCTCCGTTTCTGCTGAAGCTTTCTTT. This gives the protein CASSSVSAEAFF.

The V and J genes are TRBV20-1 and TRBJ1-1; D not resolved. The germline V and J ends were trimmed by 2 bases and 1 base, with 20 bases remaining between them. Per germline, CDR1 DFQATT and CDR2 SNEGSKA (reference sequence). The CDR3 is 17 amino acids. The chain's CDR3 is CSARPRARNRPNTEAFF. CDR3 DNA: TGCAGTGCTAGACCCCGTGCGAGGAACAGACCGAACACTGAAGCTTTCTTT.

This clonotype came up once. The CDR3 nucleotides read TGCGCCAGCAGCCAAGATCCTGGGACAGGGCTATCCGAGCAGTACTTC. Translated: CASSQDPGTGLSEQYF. J is TRBJ2-7 and V is TRBV4-3, with TRBD1 matching 9 bases. This CDR3 region has 16 residues. The germline CDR1 and CDR2 sequences are LGHNA and YSLEER. With 0 bases clipped from V and 6 bases from J, the junction kept 9 bases outside the gene matches.

V gene TRBV14 combines with J gene TRBJ1-2; 9 nucleotides match TRBD1. V shed 1 base, J shed 7 bases, and the junction held 13 bases outside the gene matches. From germline, CDR1 is SGHDN and CDR2 FVKESK. The CDR3 sequence is 17 residues long. The CDR3 nucleotides read TGTGCCAGCAGCCAAGTTTACGCCGGGACAGGGAGAGGTGGCTACACCTTC. It encodes CASSQVYAGTGRGGYTF.

This clonotype was recorded only once. V and J are TRBV25-1 and TRBJ1-2; D is possibly TRBD1 (6 bases). Germline V CDR1 and CDR2: MGHDK, SYGVNS. V was trimmed by 5 bases and J by 3 bases, leaving 13 bases between them. The CDR3 contains 14 residues. Written as DNA, the CDR3 is TGTGCCAGCAGTAGAACCGGGACACACTATGGCTACACCTTC. Amino acids: CASSRTGTHYGYTF.